This T cell receptor (beta chain) was profiled in a study of control samples from healthy donors and cancer patients (dated by TCRdb to about 2020). Worth noting for this clone: No antigen is known for it. No base quality values were provided; no much bigger clone lies one nucleotide off.

From a lookup of the germline V gene (reference sequence), CDR1 and CDR2 are PRHDT and FYEKMQ. V loses 3 bases of germline sequence and J loses 0 bases, and the interval between the two ends is 17 bases. The CDR3 goes from the cysteine to the phenylalanine over 17 residues. Only the CDR3 part of the read is kept: 51 bases, read in frame from the first base. The library relied on the immunoSEQ multiplex PCR assay. Held by TCRdb, this immuneACCESS table contains in-frame sequences only and omits some clones. Under half of the omission traces to an unresolved V gene where checked; the cause of the rest is unknown. The sample table contains over 100,000 clones; only one count was recorded for about 91% of them. The ten largest clonotypes hold approximately 3.2% of the sample.

This sequence uses TRBV13 and TRBJ1-2; the D gene is unclear. This receptor was taken from a middle-aged man in good health. The sequenced sample was blood. The DNA is as follows: TGTGCCAGCAGCTTCAAAAATGGGAGGCTGGCTAACTATGGCTACACCTTC. Its product reads: CASSFKNGRLANYGYTF.